One and the same sample provided the 16 T cell receptor beta chains below, sequenced in a study of beta chain features in type 1 diabetes. Whole-study findings and limits: For Type 1 diabetes patients, all four CD4+ subsets carried TCRB CDR3s that were moderately but significantly shorter.

The isolated RNA, all of it, was reverse transcribed, so expressed TCRB transcripts were what got sequenced. Only in-frame clones appear in the TCRdb table, and some are missing; sequencing was by immunoSEQ multiplex PCR. The sample lists roughly 300,000 clones; roughly an eighth were seen once. Their antigen targets remain unknown. The sequenced sample consisted of naive CD4+ T cells from blood. All receptors come from a man aged 25 to 40 with type 1 diabetes.

This clone was found a few times. This chain connects TRBV5-1 to TRBJ1-1, with 9 bases that match TRBD1. CDR1 SGHRS and CDR2 YFSETQ come from the germline V gene. The CDR3 sequence is 18 residues long. The V segment lost 3 bases and the J segment 4 bases; nucleotides outside the gene matches: 16. CDR3 DNA: TGCGCCAGCAGCTCAAACTCCCCGGGACAGGGCTTCGGCACTGAAGCTTTCTTT. Protein product: CASSSNSPGQGFGTEAFF.

This clone was found a few times. The rearrangement links TRBV28 to TRBJ1-1; perhaps TRBD1 as D (5 bases). This CDR3 comprises 14 residues. The germline V and J ends were trimmed by 3 bases and 0 bases, with 8 bases remaining between them. Germline-derived CDR1 and CDR2 are MDHEN and SYDVKM. CDR3 sequence: CASSLPTVNTEAFF. The CDR3 DNA reads TGTGCCAGCAGTTTGCCGACAGTGAACACTGAAGCTTTCTTT.

This clone was detected once. The V gene is TRBV7-9, the J gene TRBJ2-1; 8 bases agree with TRBD2. After removal of 3 bases from V and 2 bases from J, the junction contained 15 bases not matched to a gene. The CDR3 sequence is 19 residues long. Germline V gene lookup returns CDR1 SEHNR and CDR2 FQNEAQ (reference sequence). CDR3 nucleotide sequence: TGTGCCAGCAGCTTGGGTATAGGGACAAGCGGGAGCACCTACAATGAGCAGTTCTTC. Translating it yields CASSLGIGTSGSTYNEQFF.

This clone turned up a few times. J is TRBJ2-3 and V is TRBV15; D is possibly TRBD1 (6 bases). The germline V gene encodes CDR1 LNHNV and CDR2 YYDKDF (reference sequence). Trimming removed 7 bases from V and 1 base from J, with 9 bases in between. This CDR3 is 13 amino acids long. The CDR3 DNA reads as TGTGCCACCACGGCAGGGGGCACAGATACGCAGTATTTT. This codes for CATTAGGTDTQYF.

The V gene is TRBV16, the J gene TRBJ1-2; TRBD1 might be the D (5 bases). Germline CDR1 KGHSY, CDR2 FQNENV. The ends were cut back, 0 bases at V and 3 bases at J, with 14 bases in the middle. This CDR3 region has 16 residues. CDR3 coding DNA: TGTGCCAGCAGCCAATCGATGGGCGGGGCGGACTATGGCTACACCTTC. It encodes CASSQSMGGADYGYTF.

This clone occurred a few times. The chain links TRBV2 to TRBJ1-4; D possibly corresponds to TRBD1 (5 bases). With 7 bases removed from V and 3 bases from J, the gap between germline ends came to 15 bases. The CDR3 is made up of 15 amino acids. CDR1 is SNHLY and CDR2 is FYNNEI in the germline V gene. The CDR3: CASTQGAAPNEKLFF. The DNA of the CDR3 is TGTGCCAGCACCCAAGGGGCAGCACCTAATGAAAAACTGTTTTTT.

The CDR3 sequence: CASSGRTGHEQYF. The DNA for the CDR3 is TGTGCCAGCAGTGGGAGGACAGGGCACGAGCAGTACTTC. This chain joins TRBV2 and TRBJ2-7; the match to TRBD1 covers 8 bases. The CDR3 loop spans 13 amino acids. Germline trimming cut 4 bases from V and 5 bases from J; bases unmatched to any gene: 4. CDR1 SNHLY and CDR2 FYNNEI come from the germline V gene. The full variable domain, with the rest looked up from reference TRBV2 and TRBJ2-7, is EPEVTQTPSHQVTQMGQEVILRCVPISNHLYFYWYRQILGQKVEFLVSFYNNEISEKSEIFDDQFSVERPDGSNFTLKIRSTKLEDSAMYFCASSGRTGHEQYFGPGTRLTVT.

This clone has a handful of counts. The chain uses TRBV7-3 and TRBJ2-1; weak D call: TRBD2 (5 bases). This CDR3 region has 15 residues. Germline V gene data show CDR1 as SGHTA and CDR2 as FQGTGA. Trimming shortened V by 5 bases and J by 0 bases, and 11 bases separated the two germline ends. In nucleotides, the CDR3 is TGTGCCAGCAGCCAAGATGCGGGCTCCTACAATGAGCAGTTCTTC. Translated: CASSQDAGSYNEQFF.

J is TRBJ1-2 and V is TRBV7-9, with a possible D match to TRBD1 (6 bases). This CDR3 spans 15 amino acids. The V gene's germline CDR1 is SEHNR and CDR2 FQNEAQ (reference sequence). V was shortened by 4 bases and J by 4 bases, with 16 bases between the two germline ends. The CDR3 loop is CASSSSLRGGYGYTF. The CDR3 region has the DNA TGTGCCAGCAGCTCTTCCCTCAGGGGCGGCTATGGCTACACCTTC.

Only a few counts were recorded for this clone. The chain links TRBV7-2 to TRBJ2-7, with D uncertain. The V gene's germline CDR1 is SGHTA and CDR2 FQGNSA. With 5 bases removed from V and 4 bases from J, the gap between germline ends came to 9 bases. This CDR3 has 12 residues. The CDR3 sequence: CASSLYEYEQYF. The CDR3 DNA reads TGTGCCAGCAGCCTCTACGAATACGAGCAGTACTTC.

This clone was seen a few times. This sequence joins TRBV7-9 and TRBJ2-3, with a weak D call TRBD2 (5 bases). The V gene's germline CDR1 is SEHNR and CDR2 FQNEAQ (reference sequence). The germline V and J ends were trimmed by 5 bases and 3 bases, with 18 bases remaining between them. This CDR3 is 16 amino acids long. The CDR3 sequence is CASSPKGGSSTDTQYF. CDR3 DNA: TGTGCCAGCAGCCCGAAGGGCGGGTCGAGTACAGATACGCAGTATTTT.

This clone has a handful of counts. The chain joins TRBV19 to TRBJ2-3; no firm D call. This CDR3 has 13 amino acids. Trimming took 0 bases from V and 4 from J, leaving 5 bases between them. Germline V gives CDR1 LNHDA, CDR2 SQIVND (reference sequence). CDR3 residues: CASSIDFADTQYF. CDR3 nucleotide sequence: TGTGCCAGTAGTATAGATTTCGCAGATACGCAGTATTTT.

V usage is TRBV19 and J usage is TRBJ2-1; no reliable D call. Germline CDR1 LNHDA, CDR2 SQIVND (reference sequence). The CDR3 has 12 residues. Trimming shortened V by 6 bases and J by 6 bases, and 9 bases separated the two germline ends. The CDR3 DNA reads as TGTGCCAGTAGCATCCTAGGCAATGAGCAGTTCTTC. Amino acids: CASSILGNEQFF.

This clone was counted between two and nine times. The J gene is TRBJ2-3, the V gene TRBV13; a weak D match, TRBD2 (5 bases). V lost 0 bases to trimming and J lost 4 bases, with 8 bases between them. The germline gives CDR1 PRHDT, CDR2 FYEKMQ (reference sequence). The CDR3 consists of 14 residues. The CDR3 coding sequence is TGTGCCAGCAGCTTAGGGGGAGTGGCAGATACGCAGTATTTT. Translated, it gives CASSLGGVADTQYF. The whole variable domain, remainder taken from reference TRBV13 and TRBJ2-3, is AAGVIQSPRHLIKEKRETATLKCYPIPRHDTVYWYQQGPGQDPQFLISFYEKMQSDKGSIPDRFSAQQFSDYHSELNMSSLELGDSALYFCASSLGGVADTQYFGPGTRLTVL.

This clone was picked up a small number of times. This rearrangement joins TRBV19 to TRBJ2-1, with D tentatively TRBD2 (5 bases). Germline V gene lookup returns CDR1 LNHDA and CDR2 SQIVND (reference sequence). With 5 bases removed from V and 4 bases from J, the gap between germline ends came to 9 bases. This CDR3 comprises 13 residues. CDR3 coding DNA: TGTGCCAGTAGTCCGCGGGCATACAATGAGCAGTTCTTC. Amino acids: CASSPRAYNEQFF.

The chain has TRBV5-4 and TRBJ2-5; 7 bases are a match to TRBD1. This CDR3 contains 14 residues. Germline V gene lookup returns CDR1 SGHNT and CDR2 YYREEE (reference sequence). Trimming at V came to 4 bases and at J to 5 bases, leaving 8 bases not matched to a gene. CDR3 sequence (DNA): TGTGCCAGCAGCCCCGGTACAGGGGAGGAGACCCAGTACTTC. It codes for CASSPGTGEETQYF.